A single sample gave rise to the 25 T cell receptor beta chains below, sequenced in a study of immune cell composition in non-small cell lung cancer. Profiling relied on immunoSEQ multiplex PCR, and the TCRdb table lists in-frame clones only, not all of them. This table has approximately 4,000 clones, over 70% appearing once. Sequencing used lung tumor tissue. These receptors all stem from a human donor with non-small cell lung cancer.

The CDR3 DNA is TGTGCCAGTAGGTCCGGGACAGGGGGCGAGCAGTACTTC. Protein product: CASRSGTGGEQYF. The rearrangement joins TRBV19 to TRBJ2-7, with 11 positions matching TRBD1. J gave up 6 bases and V 6 bases, and 4 bases lay outside the gene matches. CDR1 and CDR2 (germline): LNHDA, SQIVND (reference sequence). The CDR3 sequence is 13 residues long. Full variable domain (rest looked up from reference TRBV19 and TRBJ2-7): DGGITQSPKYLFRKEGQNVTLSCEQNLNHDAMYWYRQDPGQGLRLIYYSQIVNDFQKGDIAEGYSVSREKKESFPLTVTSAQKNPTAFYLCASRSGTGGEQYFGPGTRLTVT.

The chain has TRBV7-9 and TRBJ2-7; 8 positions agree with TRBD2. Germline V CDR1 and CDR2: SEHNR, FQNEAQ (reference sequence). V shed 5 bases and J 0 bases; nucleotides not matched to a gene: 6. This CDR3 has 15 amino acids. CDR3 coding DNA: TGTGCCAGCAGCGCATCCGGGACTAGCTCCTACGAGCAGTACTTC. Protein sequence: CASSASGTSSYEQYF.

The genes are TRBV9 and TRBJ2-7; D is perhaps TRBD1 (6 bases). V was cut by 4 bases and J by 2 bases, with 16 bases left in between. CDR1 and CDR2 from the germline V gene are SGDLS and YYNGEE. This CDR3 comprises 15 residues. The CDR3 sequence: CASSQTPGQAYEQYF. Written as DNA, the CDR3 is TGTGCCAGCAGCCAAACTCCGGGACAAGCCTACGAGCAGTACTTC. The whole variable domain, filled in from reference TRBV9 and TRBJ2-7, reads DSGVTQTPKHLITATGQRVTLRCSPRSGDLSVYWYQQSLDQGLQFLIQYYNGEERAKGNILERFSAQQFPDLHSELNLSSLELGDSALYFCASSQTPGQAYEQYFGPGTRLTVT.

The J gene is TRBJ1-5, the V gene TRBV7-2, with D tentatively TRBD1 (6 bases). Between the trimmed V and J ends, which lost 5 bases and 3 bases, there was a span of 14 bases. Germline assignment: CDR1 SGHTA and CDR2 FQGNSA. The CDR3 has 15 amino acids. CDR3 residues: CASSPGGQNNQPQHF. In DNA form, the CDR3 reads TGTGCCAGCAGCCCTGGCGGACAGAACAATCAGCCCCAGCATTTT.

V is TRBV6-6 and J is TRBJ2-1, with D tentatively TRBD2 (5 bases). CDR3 size: 15 residues. V lost 7 bases, J lost 12 bases, and 25 bases lay in between. In germline, CDR1 is MNHNY, CDR2 SVGAGI (reference sequence). In DNA, the CDR3 is TGTGCCAGCAATCGGTACGGGGAGTACAATGAGCGGCAGTTCTTC. Translated, it gives CASNRYGEYNERQFF.

This clone showed up just a few times. V gene TRBV30 combines with J gene TRBJ1-1; D possibly corresponds to TRBD1 (5 bases). V was trimmed by 1 base and J by 0 bases, leaving 18 bases between them. The CDR3 is 17 amino acids. The V gene's germline CDR1 is GTSNPN and CDR2 SVGIG (reference sequence). In DNA, the CDR3 is TGTGCCTGGAGTGCGGACATCTCACTCCAGATGAACACTGAAGCTTTCTTT. Translating gives CAWSADISLQMNTEAFF.

The sample holds a few counts of this clone. This chain connects TRBV25-1 to TRBJ2-1; 7 nucleotides align to TRBD2. CDR3 size: 15 residues. The germline V gene has CDR1 MGHDK and CDR2 SYGVNS. V trimming: 3 bases; J trimming: 4 bases; junction bases outside the gene matches: 6. The CDR3 nucleotides are TGTGCCAGCAGTGACGTAGCGGGTGGATACAATGAGCAGTTCTTC. Protein: CASSDVAGGYNEQFF.

The chain carries TRBV28 and TRBJ2-3; a possible D gene is TRBD1 (6 bases). Trimming removed 6 bases at V and 4 bases at J, with 14 bases between. CDR1 MDHEN and CDR2 SYDVKM come from the germline V gene. There are 14 residues in the CDR3. The CDR3 nucleotides read TGTGCCAGCAGCTATAGGGGGAGTCCAGATACGCAGTATTTT. Amino acid sequence: CASSYRGSPDTQYF.

This clone was picked up a small number of times. This chain links TRBV20-1 with TRBJ2-5; no clear D. CDR3 length: 11 residues. CDR1 and CDR2 from the germline V gene are DFQATT and SNEGSKA (reference sequence). Trimming pared 6 bases from V and 5 bases from J, leaving 10 bases between. Written as DNA, the CDR3 is TGCAGTGCCCTCGATAGGGAGACCCAGTACTTC. This sequence encodes CSALDRETQYF.

The CDR3 is CASSFSGSSYNEQFF. The CDR3 region has the DNA TGTGCCAGCAGCTTTAGCGGGTCTTCCTACAATGAGCAGTTCTTC. The chain joins TRBV7-3 to TRBJ2-1; 7 bases agree with TRBD2. Looked up from germline, CDR1 is SGHTA and CDR2 is FQGTGA. V was pared by 3 bases and J by 1 base, with 3 bases of the junction left unmatched. The CDR3 spans 15 residues.

Only a few counts were recorded for this clone. Written as DNA, the CDR3 is TGTGCCAGCAGTGAATTCATTAACACTGAAGCTTTCTTT. It translates to CASSEFINTEAFF. The V call is TRBV6-4, the J call TRBJ1-1, with D unresolved. Trimming left V 3 bases short and J 2 bases short, with 7 bases between. This CDR3 is built from 13 residues. CDR1 and CDR2 (germline): MRHNA, SNTAGT.

The chain uses TRBV19 and TRBJ2-3, with TRBD2 matching 8 bases. Germline CDR1 reads LNHDA; CDR2 reads SQIVND (reference sequence). The CDR3 is made up of 13 amino acids. V lost 7 bases, J lost 4 bases, and 4 bases stayed unmatched. CDR3 sequence (DNA): TGTGCCAGTAAGAGCGGGGGCGCAGATACGCAGTATTTT. Encoded protein: CASKSGGADTQYF.

The chain recombines TRBV7-8 with TRBJ2-7; weak D call: TRBD1 (6 bases). Germline values: CDR1 SGHVS, CDR2 FQNEAQ. The CDR3 runs to 14 residues. Trimming left V 2 bases short and J 0 bases short, with 8 bases between. In DNA form, the CDR3 reads TGTGCCAGCAGCTTAACAGGGTTCTCCTACGAGCAGTACTTC. This encodes CASSLTGFSYEQYF.

This chain joins TRBV28 and TRBJ2-1; D is possibly TRBD1 (6 bases). This CDR3 is built from 9 residues. Trimming stripped 11 bases from V and 12 bases from J, with 11 bases between. Per germline, CDR1 MDHEN and CDR2 SYDVKM. The CDR3 DNA sequence: TGTGCCCCCAGGGGCGGGCAGTTCTTC. It encodes CAPRGGQFF.

This chain connects TRBV7-2 to TRBJ2-7, with TRBD2 as a possible D gene (5 bases). V was trimmed by 5 bases and J by 2 bases, leaving 16 bases between them. Per the germline V gene, CDR1 is SGHTA and CDR2 is FQGNSA. The CDR3 is made up of 15 amino acids. CDR3 sequence: CASSRADGTPYEQYF. The CDR3 DNA reads as TGTGCCAGCAGCAGAGCGGACGGAACGCCCTACGAGCAGTACTTC.

The rearrangement links TRBV7-9 to TRBJ1-1; 10 bases agree with TRBD1. J lost 4 bases, V lost 3 bases, and 5 bases had no gene match. The CDR3 is made up of 15 amino acids. The germline gives CDR1 SEHNR, CDR2 FQNEAQ (reference sequence). Here the CDR3 DNA reads TGTGCCAGCAGCTTTGGACAGGGGGTAGGCACTGAAGCTTTCTTT. Its protein is CASSFGQGVGTEAFF.

The V and J genes are TRBV6-1 and TRBJ2-3; D possibly corresponds to TRBD1 (6 bases). The CDR3 totals 13 residues. The V end lost 6 bases, the J end lost 6 bases, and 13 bases lay between the germline ends. Germline loops: CDR1 MNHNS, CDR2 SASEGT. DNA of the CDR3: TGTGCCAGCAGCTTACAGGGTGCGGATACGCAGTATTTT. It encodes CASSLQGADTQYF.

This chain joins TRBV27 and TRBJ1-2; 8 bases are shared with TRBD1. The CDR3 extends over 15 amino acids. Germline lookup yields CDR1 MNHEY and CDR2 SMNVEV (reference sequence). V trimming: 1 base; J trimming: 1 base; junction bases outside the gene matches: 2. The CDR3: CASSLFGQGNYGYTF. Written as DNA, the CDR3 is TGTGCCAGCAGTTTATTCGGACAGGGTAACTATGGCTACACCTTC.

This clone was detected only a few times. This chain joins TRBV7-9 and TRBJ1-2; D is possibly TRBD1 (5 bases). The V end was cut by 4 bases, the J end by 4 bases, with 16 bases between. There are 15 residues in the CDR3. Per germline, CDR1 SEHNR and CDR2 FQNEAQ (reference sequence). CDR3 DNA sequence: TGTGCCAGCAGCTCAGCTTCCCAGGGACCCTATGGCTACACCTTC. It yields the protein CASSSASQGPYGYTF.

V usage is TRBV28 and J usage is TRBJ2-7; D is unresolved. The CDR3 has 13 amino acids. Trimming cost V 7 bases and J 1 base, with 11 bases left between them. CDR1 and CDR2 from the germline V gene are MDHEN and SYDVKM. This CDR3 reads CASKARVSYEQYF. Written as DNA, the CDR3 is TGTGCCAGCAAGGCTAGGGTGTCCTACGAGCAGTACTTC.

CDR3 protein: CASRADRGYEQYF. In DNA, the CDR3 is TGTGCCAGCAGAGCGGACAGGGGGTACGAGCAGTACTTC. The chain combines TRBV2 with TRBJ2-5; 10 nucleotides agree with TRBD1. Judging by the DNA end, TRBJ2-7 fits better; the J call may be wrong. This CDR3 has 13 amino acids. From germline, CDR1 is SNHLY and CDR2 FYNNEI.

The chain joins TRBV20-1 to TRBJ1-1; D perhaps matches TRBD1 (6 bases). The CDR3 runs 11 residues. The V and J ends lost 5 bases and 3 bases respectively, with 7 bases between them. Germline CDR1 reads DFQATT; CDR2 reads SNEGSKA (reference sequence). The CDR3 sequence: CSAPGDTEAFF. In nucleotides, the CDR3 is TGCAGTGCTCCAGGGGACACTGAAGCTTTCTTT.

The gene calls are TRBV19 and TRBJ1-5; TRBD1 agrees at 7 bases. Germline V gene data show CDR1 as LNHDA and CDR2 as SQIVND (reference sequence). The CDR3 totals 18 residues. The trim removed 5 bases at V and 0 bases at J, leaving 13 bases unmatched. The CDR3 nucleotides are TGTGCCAGTAGTCTTGACAGGGCTCTCTCCCTTAGCAATCAGCCCCAGCATTTT. It codes for CASSLDRALSLSNQPQHF.

The chain combines TRBV2 with TRBJ1-1; weak D call: TRBD1 (5 bases). Trimming removed 6 bases from V and 3 bases from J, with 11 bases in between. The CDR3 length is 13 residues. Germline assignment: CDR1 SNHLY and CDR2 FYNNEI. The CDR3 loop reads CASRNRFDTEAFF. Written as DNA, the CDR3 is TGTGCCAGCAGAAACAGGTTCGACACTGAAGCTTTCTTT.

The V and J genes are TRBV28 and TRBJ1-1; D not resolved. With 6 bases removed from V and 6 bases from J, the gap between germline ends came to 17 bases. The length of the CDR3 is 14 residues. CDR1 is MDHEN, CDR2 SYDVKM, per germline. DNA for the CDR3: TGTGCCAGCAGCCGGATCCTTGGCGCAGCTGAAGCTTTCTTT. Translated, it gives CASSRILGAAEAFF.